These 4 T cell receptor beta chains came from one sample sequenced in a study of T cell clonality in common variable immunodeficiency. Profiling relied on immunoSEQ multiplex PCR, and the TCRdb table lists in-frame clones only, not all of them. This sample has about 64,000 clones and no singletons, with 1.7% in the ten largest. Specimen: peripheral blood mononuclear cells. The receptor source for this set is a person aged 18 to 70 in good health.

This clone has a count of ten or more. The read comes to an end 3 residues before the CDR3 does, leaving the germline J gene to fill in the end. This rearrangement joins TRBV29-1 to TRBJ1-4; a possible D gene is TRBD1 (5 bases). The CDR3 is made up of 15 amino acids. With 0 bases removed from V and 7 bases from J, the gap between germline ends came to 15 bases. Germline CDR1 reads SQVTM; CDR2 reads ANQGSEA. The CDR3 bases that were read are TGCAGCGTTGAAGATCAACGGGGGTTGGCTGAAAAA. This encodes CSVEDQRGLAEK. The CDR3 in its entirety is CSVEDQRGLAEKLFF.

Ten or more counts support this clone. The CDR3 DNA, read in part, is TGCAGTGCCCGCTGGGACAGGAACATT. Amino acids: CSARWDRNI. The whole CDR3 reads CSARWDRNIQYF. The chain couples TRBV20-1 to TRBJ2-4, with 8 bases that match TRBD1. The CDR3 end is not reached by the read, which stops 3 residues before it; the germline J gene fills it in. Germline loops: CDR1 DFQATT, CDR2 SNEGSKA (reference sequence). The V and J ends lost 6 bases and 7 bases, in that order; junction bases with no gene match: 5. CDR3 length: 12 amino acids.

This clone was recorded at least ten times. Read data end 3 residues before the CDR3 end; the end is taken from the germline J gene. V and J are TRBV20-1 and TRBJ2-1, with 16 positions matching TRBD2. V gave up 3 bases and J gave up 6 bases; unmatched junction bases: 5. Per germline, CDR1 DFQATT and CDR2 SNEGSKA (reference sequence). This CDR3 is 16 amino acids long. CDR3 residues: CSASPGLAGGPNEQFF. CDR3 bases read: TGCAGTGCTAGCCCGGGACTAGCGGGAGGGCCCAATGAG.

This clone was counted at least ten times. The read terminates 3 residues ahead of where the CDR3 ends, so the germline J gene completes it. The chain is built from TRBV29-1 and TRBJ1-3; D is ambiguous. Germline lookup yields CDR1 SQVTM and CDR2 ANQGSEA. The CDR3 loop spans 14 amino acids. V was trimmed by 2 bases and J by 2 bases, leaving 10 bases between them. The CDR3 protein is CSVELGAAGNTIYF. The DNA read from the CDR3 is TGCAGCGTTGAACTGGGAGCGGCTGGAAACACC.